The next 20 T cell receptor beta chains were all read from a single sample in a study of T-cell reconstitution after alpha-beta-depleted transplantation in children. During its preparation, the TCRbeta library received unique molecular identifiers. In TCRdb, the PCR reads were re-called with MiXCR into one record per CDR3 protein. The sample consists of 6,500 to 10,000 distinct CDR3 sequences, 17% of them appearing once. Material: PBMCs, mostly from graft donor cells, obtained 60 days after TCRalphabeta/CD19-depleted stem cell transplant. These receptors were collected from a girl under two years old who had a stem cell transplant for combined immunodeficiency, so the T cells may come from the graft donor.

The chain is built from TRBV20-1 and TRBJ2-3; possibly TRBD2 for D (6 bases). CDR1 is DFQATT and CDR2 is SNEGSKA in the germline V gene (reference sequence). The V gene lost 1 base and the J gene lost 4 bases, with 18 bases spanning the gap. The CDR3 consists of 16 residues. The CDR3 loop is CSARVPSVLFADTQYF. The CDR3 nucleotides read TGCAGTGCTAGAGTACCTAGCGTCCTGTTTGCAGATACGCAGTATTTT.

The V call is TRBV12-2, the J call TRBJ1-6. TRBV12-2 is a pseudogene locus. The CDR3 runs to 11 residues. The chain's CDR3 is CASRSPSPLHF. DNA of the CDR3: TGTGCAAGTCGCTCCCCAAGCCCCCTCCACTTT.

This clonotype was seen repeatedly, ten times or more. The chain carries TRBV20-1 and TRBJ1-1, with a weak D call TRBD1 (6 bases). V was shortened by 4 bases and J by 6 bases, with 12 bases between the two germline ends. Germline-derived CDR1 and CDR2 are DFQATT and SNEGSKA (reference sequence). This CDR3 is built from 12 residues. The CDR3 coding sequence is TGCAGTGCTAACCGGGGGCGAGCTGAAGCTTTCTTT. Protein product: CSANRGRAEAFF.

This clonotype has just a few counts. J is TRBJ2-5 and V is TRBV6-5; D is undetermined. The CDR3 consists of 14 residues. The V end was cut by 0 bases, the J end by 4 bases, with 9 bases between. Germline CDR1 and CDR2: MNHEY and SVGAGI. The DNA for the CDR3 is TGTGCCAGCAGTTACTCGACCGTCGTAGAGACCCAGTACTTC. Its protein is CASSYSTVVETQYF.

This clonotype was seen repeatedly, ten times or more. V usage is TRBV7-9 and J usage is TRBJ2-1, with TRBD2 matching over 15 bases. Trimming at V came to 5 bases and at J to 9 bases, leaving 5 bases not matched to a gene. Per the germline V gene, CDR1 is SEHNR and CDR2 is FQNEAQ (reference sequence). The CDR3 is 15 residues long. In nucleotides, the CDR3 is TGTGCCAGCAGCCCCAAGGGACTAGCGGGAGGTGAGCAGTTCTTC. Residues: CASSPKGLAGGEQFF.

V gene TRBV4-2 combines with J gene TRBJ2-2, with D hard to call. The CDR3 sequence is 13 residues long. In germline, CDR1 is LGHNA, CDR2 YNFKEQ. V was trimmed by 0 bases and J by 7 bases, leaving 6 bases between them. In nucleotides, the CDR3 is TGTGCCAGCAGCCAAGATGATGGCGGGGAGCTGTTTTTT. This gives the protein CASSQDDGGELFF.

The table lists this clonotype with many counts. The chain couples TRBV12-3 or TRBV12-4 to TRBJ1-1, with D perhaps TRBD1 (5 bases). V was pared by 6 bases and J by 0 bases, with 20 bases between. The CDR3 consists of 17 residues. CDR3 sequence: CASSPGPYRGMNTEAFF. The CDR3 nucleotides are TGTGCCAGCAGCCCGGGACCCTACCGCGGCATGAACACTGAAGCTTTCTTT.

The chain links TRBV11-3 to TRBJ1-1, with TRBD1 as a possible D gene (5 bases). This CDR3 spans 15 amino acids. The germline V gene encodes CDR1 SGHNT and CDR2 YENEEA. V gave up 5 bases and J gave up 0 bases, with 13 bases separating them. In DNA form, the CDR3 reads TGTGCCAGCAGCCCACGGACACTGTTGAACACTGAAGCTTTCTTT. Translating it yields CASSPRTLLNTEAFF.

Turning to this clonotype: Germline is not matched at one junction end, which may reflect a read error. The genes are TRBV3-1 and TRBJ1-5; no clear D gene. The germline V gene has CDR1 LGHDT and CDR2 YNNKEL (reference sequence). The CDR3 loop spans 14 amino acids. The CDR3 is CAGSQDFGNQPQHF. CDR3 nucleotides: TGTGCCGGCAGCCAAGATTTCGGCAATCAGCCCCAGCATTTT.

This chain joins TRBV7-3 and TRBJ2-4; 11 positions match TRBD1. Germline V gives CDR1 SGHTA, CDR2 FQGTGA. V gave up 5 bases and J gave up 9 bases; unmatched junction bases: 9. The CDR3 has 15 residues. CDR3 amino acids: CASSPSGDRGTIQYF. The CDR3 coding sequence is TGTGCCAGCAGCCCCTCGGGGGACAGGGGGACCATTCAGTACTTC.

The CDR3 loop is CASSFGRSYNEQFF. CDR3 coding DNA: TGTGCCAGCAGCTTCGGCCGCTCCTACAATGAGCAGTTCTTC. The chain couples TRBV5-8 to TRBJ2-1, with unresolved D. The CDR3 consists of 14 residues. Trimming left V 2 bases short and J 0 bases short, with 6 bases between. Germline V gene sequence: CDR1 SGHTS, CDR2 YDEGEE.

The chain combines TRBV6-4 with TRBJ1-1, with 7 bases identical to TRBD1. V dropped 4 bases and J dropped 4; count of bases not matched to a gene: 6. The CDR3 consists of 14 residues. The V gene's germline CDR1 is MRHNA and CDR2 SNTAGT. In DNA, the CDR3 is TGTGCCAGCAGTGCCTCACAGGGGAGCACTGAAGCTTTCTTT. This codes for CASSASQGSTEAFF.

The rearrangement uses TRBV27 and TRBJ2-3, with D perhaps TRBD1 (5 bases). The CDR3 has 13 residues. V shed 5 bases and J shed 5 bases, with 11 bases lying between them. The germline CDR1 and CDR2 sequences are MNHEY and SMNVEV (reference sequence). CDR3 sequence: CASSLDRGDTQYF. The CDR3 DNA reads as TGTGCCAGCAGTCTCGATAGGGGAGATACGCAGTATTTT.

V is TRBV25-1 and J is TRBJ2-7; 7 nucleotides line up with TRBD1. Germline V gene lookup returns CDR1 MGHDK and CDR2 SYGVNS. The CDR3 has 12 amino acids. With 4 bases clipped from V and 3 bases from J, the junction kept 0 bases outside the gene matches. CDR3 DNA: TGTGCCAGCAGTGCAGGGGGCTACGAGCAGTACTTC. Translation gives CASSAGGYEQYF.

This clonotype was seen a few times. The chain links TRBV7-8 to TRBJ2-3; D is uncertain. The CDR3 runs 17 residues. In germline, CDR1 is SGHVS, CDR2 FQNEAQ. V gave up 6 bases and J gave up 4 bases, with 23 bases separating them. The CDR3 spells CASSHTKDLNRADTQYF. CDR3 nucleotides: TGTGCCAGCAGTCATACAAAGGACCTTAATAGGGCAGATACGCAGTATTTT.

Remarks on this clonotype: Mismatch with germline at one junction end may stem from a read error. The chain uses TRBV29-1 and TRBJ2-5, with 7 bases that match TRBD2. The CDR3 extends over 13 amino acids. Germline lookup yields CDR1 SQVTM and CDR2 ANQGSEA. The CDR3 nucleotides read TGCAGCGCCAGGTGGGGGGGGGAAGAGTCCCAGTACTTC. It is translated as CSARWGGEESQYF.

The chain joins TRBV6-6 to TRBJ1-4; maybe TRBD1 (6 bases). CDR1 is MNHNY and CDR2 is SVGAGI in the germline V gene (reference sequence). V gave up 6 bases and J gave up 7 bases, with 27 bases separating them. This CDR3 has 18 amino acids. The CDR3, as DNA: TGTGCCAGCAGCTCCCGATTAGGCGACAGGTCGAGCAGTGAAAAACTGTTTTTT. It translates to CASSSRLGDRSSSEKLFF.

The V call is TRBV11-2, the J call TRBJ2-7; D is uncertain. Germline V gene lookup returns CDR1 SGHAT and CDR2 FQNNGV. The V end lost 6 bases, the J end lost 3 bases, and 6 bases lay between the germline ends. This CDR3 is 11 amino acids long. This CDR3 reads CASSLLYEQYF. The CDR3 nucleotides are TGTGCCAGCAGTCTACTCTACGAGCAGTACTTC.

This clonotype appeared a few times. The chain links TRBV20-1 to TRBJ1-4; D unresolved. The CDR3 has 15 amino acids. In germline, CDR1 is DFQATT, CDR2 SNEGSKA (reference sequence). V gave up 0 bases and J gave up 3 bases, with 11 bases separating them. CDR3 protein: CSARDEGSPNEKLFF. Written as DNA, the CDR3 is TGCAGTGCTAGAGATGAGGGCAGCCCTAATGAAAAACTGTTTTTT.

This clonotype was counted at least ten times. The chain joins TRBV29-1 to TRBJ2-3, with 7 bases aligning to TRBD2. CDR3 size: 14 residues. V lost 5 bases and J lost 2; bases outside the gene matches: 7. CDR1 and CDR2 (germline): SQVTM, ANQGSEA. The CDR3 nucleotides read TGCAGCGTTTTGGAGCGGGGTTTCACAGATACGCAGTATTTT. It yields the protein CSVLERGFTDTQYF.